The subject of this entry is one T cell receptor (beta chain). After removal of 5 bases from V and 5 bases from J, the junction contained 9 bases not matched to a gene. The CDR3 spans 16 residues. The germline V gene encodes CDR1 SEHNR and CDR2 FQNEAQ (reference sequence). The data were taken from a study of shared clonotypes between healthy human individuals. Data came from immunoSEQ multiplex PCR; TCRdb stores just in-frame clones and leaves some out. The data show 2 million to 2.5 million clones, approximately 96% seen once. The rearrangement links TRBV7-9 to TRBJ2-1; 10 bases match TRBD2. The origin of this receptor is a man between 18 and 29 years old in good health. Specimen: naive CD4+ T cells sorted from blood. Noted subset: CD45RA+ positively selected. CDR3 sequence (DNA): TGTGCCAGCAGCGCGTATAGCGGGGGGCAAGACAATGAGCAGTTCTTC. Protein: CASSAYSGGQDNEQFF.